Following are 27 T cell receptor beta chains from one sample sequenced in a study of control samples from healthy donors and cancer patients (dated by TCRdb to about 2020). Library generation was performed with the immunoSEQ multiplex PCR assay. What TCRdb holds here is the immuneACCESS table cut down to in-frame rearrangements. Part of the clones is not present; checked against another copy, under half of the missing clones reflect an unresolved V gene, and the others are unexplained. This sample holds more than 100,000 clones; around 89% were observed only once. Of the sample, under 20% is held by the ten largest clones. Sequenced sample: PBMCs. The receptor set was obtained from a man aged 60-69 years with lung cancer.

The chain couples TRBV5-6 to TRBJ1-6, with 12 bases aligning to TRBD1. This CDR3 region has 19 residues. Per the germline V gene, CDR1 is SGHDT and CDR2 is YYEEEE. V dropped 4 bases and J dropped 1; count of bases not matched to a gene: 9. CDR3: CASSGSLGQGASYNSPLHF. The CDR3 DNA follows: TGTGCCAGCAGCGGATCTTTGGGACAGGGGGCATCCTATAATTCACCCCTCCACTTT.

This chain joins TRBV15 and TRBJ2-5; D not certain. The CDR3 is 16 residues long. Germline CDR1 LNHNV, CDR2 YYDKDF (reference sequence). The V and J ends lost 5 bases and 0 bases respectively, with 16 bases between them. DNA of the CDR3: TGTGCCACCAGCGGTAAGGAAGAAGGGCACCAAGAGACCCAGTACTTC. Translating it yields CATSGKEEGHQETQYF.

The J gene is TRBJ2-3, the V gene TRBV24-1, with D perhaps being TRBD1 or TRBD2 (6 bases each). Per germline, CDR1 KGHDR and CDR2 SFDVKD. Trimming left V 3 bases short and J 6 bases short, with 15 bases between. The CDR3 runs to 15 residues. CDR3 sequence: CATSDPHGGADTQYF. CDR3 DNA sequence: TGTGCCACCAGTGATCCGCACGGGGGCGCGGATACGCAGTATTTT.

This chain links TRBV5-1 with TRBJ2-7, with 12 bases aligning to TRBD1. Germline CDR1 is SGHRS and CDR2 is YFSETQ. The CDR3 spans 14 residues. Unmatched junction bases numbered 5, after V lost 4 bases and J lost 6 bases. The CDR3 protein is CASSPGTGGAEQYF. The DNA for the CDR3 is TGCGCCAGCAGCCCCGGGACAGGGGGCGCCGAGCAGTACTTC.

CDR3 in DNA: TGTGCCAGCAAATTTGGAACGGTGAACACTGAAGCTTTCTTT. It encodes CASKFGTVNTEAFF. J is TRBJ1-1 and V is TRBV7-9, with no clear D. CDR3 length equals 14 residues. Germline V gene sequence: CDR1 SEHNR, CDR2 FQNEAQ (reference sequence). The germline V and J ends were trimmed by 7 bases and 0 bases, with 12 bases remaining between them. Together with reference TRBV7-9 and TRBJ1-1, the CDR3 gives the full variable domain: DTGVSQNPRHKITKRGQNVTFRCDPISEHNRLYWYRQTLGQGPEFLTYFQNEAQLEKSRLLSDRFSAERPKGSFSTLEIQRTEQGDSAMYLCASKFGTVNTEAFFGQGTRLTVV.

The chain employs TRBV3-1 (or the pseudogene TRBV3-2) and TRBJ1-3, with unresolved D. The CDR3 totals 16 residues. Germline lookup yields CDR1 LGHDT and CDR2 YNNKEL (reference sequence). Trimming removed 0 bases at V and 0 bases at J, with 9 bases between. CDR3 in amino acids: CASSQETVVSGNTIYF. The CDR3, as DNA: TGTGCCAGCAGCCAAGAAACTGTGGTCTCTGGAAACACCATATATTTT.

The chain carries TRBV7-2 and TRBJ1-2; tentatively, D is TRBD1 (6 bases). This CDR3 comprises 13 residues. Germline loops: CDR1 SGHTA, CDR2 FQGNSA. The V gene lost 4 bases and the J gene lost 8 bases, with 14 bases spanning the gap. The CDR3 reads CASSSGAPGGYTF. The CDR3, as DNA: TGTGCCAGCAGCTCAGGGGCCCCCGGGGGCTACACCTTC. The variable domain in full, completed from reference TRBV7-2 and TRBJ1-2, reads GAGVSQSPSNKVTEKGKDVELRCDPISGHTALYWYRQSLGQGLEFLIYFQGNSAPDKSGLPSDRFSAERTGGSVSTLTIQRTQQEDSAVYLCASSSGAPGGYTFGSGTRLTVV.

This clone was seen a handful of times. V usage is TRBV28 and J usage is TRBJ1-5; D might be TRBD1 (6 bases). Trimming took 6 bases from V and 6 from J, leaving 15 bases between them. Germline V lookup: CDR1 MDHEN, CDR2 SYDVKM. The CDR3 spans 14 residues. This CDR3 reads CASSSHRVVQPQHF. Here the CDR3 DNA reads TGTGCCAGCAGCTCCCACAGGGTCGTTCAGCCCCAGCATTTT. Complete variable domain (other parts from reference TRBV28 and TRBJ1-5): DVKVTQSSRYLVKRTGEKVFLECVQDMDHENMFWYRQDPGLGLRLIYFSYDVKMKEKGDIPEGYSVSREKKERFSLILESASTNQTSMYLCASSSHRVVQPQHFGDGTRLSIL.

The chain joins TRBV5-1 to TRBJ1-1; D unclear. There are 12 residues in the CDR3. Germline assignment: CDR1 SGHRS and CDR2 YFSETQ. Trimming removed 2 bases at V and 7 bases at J, with 9 bases between. The CDR3 loop reads CASSFFLGEAFF. The CDR3 DNA is TGCGCCAGCAGCTTTTTTCTGGGTGAAGCTTTCTTT.

The chain recombines TRBV18 with TRBJ2-2; D possibly matches TRBD1 or TRBD2 (5 bases each). V lost 6 bases and J lost 4, with 9 bases in between. CDR3 length: 13 residues. Germline CDR1 and CDR2: KGHSH and LQKENI. The CDR3 protein is CASSVGTTGELFF. Here the CDR3 DNA reads TGTGCCAGCTCGGTTGGGACCACCGGGGAGCTGTTTTTT.

The V call is TRBV30, the J call TRBJ2-1; D is unclear. CDR1 is GTSNPN, CDR2 SVGIG, per germline (reference sequence). V lost 0 bases, J lost 6 bases, and 12 bases lay in between. The CDR3 extends over 14 amino acids. The CDR3 spells CAWSVLVVGNEQFF. DNA for the CDR3: TGTGCCTGGAGTGTCTTGGTGGTGGGCAATGAGCAGTTCTTC. The full variable domain, its missing parts supplied by reference TRBV30 and TRBJ2-1, is SQTIHQWPATLVQPVGSPLSLECTVEGTSNPNLYWYRQAAGRGLQLLFYSVGIGQISSEVPQNLSASRPQDRQFILSSKKLLLSDSGFYLCAWSVLVVGNEQFFGPGTRLTVL.

V gene TRBV5-1 combines with J gene TRBJ1-4, with TRBD1 identical over 10 bases. The CDR3 sequence is 14 residues long. The J segment lost 7 bases and the V segment lost 4 bases, leaving 4 bases of the junction unmatched. Germline loops: CDR1 SGHRS, CDR2 YFSETQ. CDR3 in amino acids: CASSGQGVGEKLFF. CDR3 in DNA: TGCGCCAGCAGCGGACAGGGGGTGGGTGAAAAACTGTTTTTT.

This rearrangement joins TRBV6-5 to TRBJ1-2; tentative D call: TRBD1 (5 bases). From germline, CDR1 is MNHEY and CDR2 SVGAGI. The CDR3 extends over 13 amino acids. The V gene lost 10 bases and the J gene lost 5 bases, with 17 bases spanning the gap. CDR3 region: CATARDGIYGYTF. For the CDR3, the DNA is TGTGCCACCGCCCGGGACGGGATATATGGCTACACCTTC.

In its sample, this clone was seen once. The rearrangement joins TRBV19 to TRBJ2-5; D might be TRBD2 (6 bases). CDR3 length: 13 residues. CDR1 LNHDA and CDR2 SQIVND come from the germline V gene (reference sequence). Trimming removed 6 bases at V and 4 bases at J, with 12 bases between. CDR3 nucleotides: TGTGCCAGTAGCAACACCGGGGGAGAGACCCAGTACTTC. It yields the protein CASSNTGGETQYF.

This rearrangement joins TRBV7-3 to TRBJ2-1; possible D gene TRBD2, 5 bases. This CDR3 has 14 residues. V was trimmed by 5 bases and J by 2 bases, leaving 10 bases between them. In germline, CDR1 is SGHTA, CDR2 FQGTGA. CDR3 amino acids: CASSPDGAYNEQFF. The CDR3 DNA reads TGTGCCAGCAGCCCCGACGGGGCCTACAATGAGCAGTTCTTC. The full variable domain, rest sourced from reference TRBV7-3 and TRBJ2-1, is GAGVSQTPSNKVTEKGKYVELRCDPISGHTALYWYRQSLGQGPEFLIYFQGTGAADDSGLPNDRFFAVRPEGSVSTLKIQRTERGDSAVYLCASSPDGAYNEQFFGPGTRLTVL.

The CDR3 DNA follows: TGTGCCAGCAGCTTAGCCCGGACACGGAATAGGGAAGCTTTCTTT. Amino acid sequence: CASSLARTRNREAFF. The V gene is TRBV11-1, the J gene TRBJ1-1; tentatively, D is TRBD1 (5 bases). In germline, CDR1 is SGHAT, CDR2 FQDESV (reference sequence). This CDR3 is built from 15 residues. V lost 0 bases and J 8 bases, leaving 16 bases between the germline ends.

V and J are TRBV5-8 and TRBJ1-2, with TRBD1 matching over 12 bases. J lost 3 bases, V lost 4 bases, and 10 bases had no gene match. The CDR3 loop spans 17 amino acids. In germline, CDR1 is SGHTS, CDR2 YDEGEE. The CDR3 sequence: CASSPLGQGAPDYGYTF. In nucleotides, the CDR3 is TGTGCCAGCAGCCCCCTGGGACAGGGGGCCCCCGACTATGGCTACACCTTC.

V is TRBV19 and J is TRBJ2-7, with D perhaps TRBD2 (6 bases). Per germline, CDR1 LNHDA and CDR2 SQIVND (reference sequence). V was cut by 5 bases and J by 7 bases, with 24 bases left in between. The CDR3 has 16 amino acids. The CDR3 DNA is TGTGCCAGTAGTTTCTTTCCCGGGACTGCTCCTACGGAGCAGTACTTC. Protein: CASSFFPGTAPTEQYF.

This clone was counted a few times. Distinct nucleotide sequences in the sample also encode this CDR3. V and J are TRBV20-1 and TRBJ1-2, with unresolved D. This CDR3 is built from 10 residues. Germline V lookup: CDR1 DFQATT, CDR2 SNEGSKA (reference sequence). Trimming cost V 6 bases and J 4 bases, with 6 bases left between them. CDR3 sequence reads: CSAFIYGYTF. The CDR3 DNA is TGCAGTGCCTTTATCTATGGCTACACCTTC.

The rearrangement joins TRBV7-2 to TRBJ2-2; 10 bases fit TRBD2. Trimming took 5 bases from V and 8 from J; bases not matched to a gene: 8. The germline V gene encodes CDR1 SGHTA and CDR2 FQGNSA. The CDR3 is made up of 15 amino acids. DNA of the CDR3: TGTGCCAGCAGCCGCCAGCGGGGGGGCATGGGGGAGCTGTTTTTT. Translation: CASSRQRGGMGELFF.

The CDR3 region has the DNA TGTGCCAGCAGCACGCTGTCAGGGGGGCCCCAGCATTTT. This sequence encodes CASSTLSGGPQHF. The chain is built from TRBV7-6 and TRBJ1-5; the match to TRBD1 covers 7 bases. The CDR3 has 13 residues. Germline values: CDR1 SGHVS, CDR2 FNYEAQ. Trimming took 5 bases from V and 9 from J; bases not matched to a gene: 7.

This chain connects TRBV7-2 to TRBJ1-1; D is perhaps TRBD1 (5 bases). Germline CDR1 SGHTA, CDR2 FQGNSA. Deletions cut 2 bases from V and 5 bases from J, with 12 bases between. The CDR3 is made up of 14 amino acids. The CDR3 is CASSLLQGGTEAFF. CDR3 nucleotide sequence: TGTGCCAGCAGCTTACTTCAGGGCGGAACTGAAGCTTTCTTT.

The rearrangement links TRBV7-2 to TRBJ1-2, with no clear D. In germline, CDR1 is SGHTA, CDR2 FQGNSA. This CDR3 is built from 13 residues. Trimming removed 4 bases at V and 6 bases at J, with 12 bases between. CDR3 protein: CASSSGRENGYTF. The DNA for the CDR3 is TGTGCCAGCAGCTCCGGGAGGGAGAATGGCTACACCTTC.

This clone was seen more than once but under ten times. V gene TRBV30 combines with J gene TRBJ1-4, with 8 positions matching TRBD1. J gave up 11 bases and V 2 bases, and 10 bases lay outside the gene matches. Per the germline V gene, CDR1 is GTSNPN and CDR2 is SVGIG (reference sequence). The CDR3 runs to 14 residues. The chain's CDR3 is CAWSQGQAGGKLFF. The CDR3 DNA reads TGTGCCTGGAGTCAGGGACAGGCCGGTGGTAAACTGTTTTTT.

CDR3 sequence reads: CASSVRTILETQYF. CDR3 bases: TGTGCCAGCAGCGTTAGGACTATCCTCGAGACCCAGTACTTC. The chain joins TRBV5-8 to TRBJ2-5; D is possibly TRBD2 (6 bases). The CDR3 has 14 residues. Trimming removed 4 bases from V and 5 bases from J, with 15 bases in between. Germline V CDR1 and CDR2: SGHTS, YDEGEE.

This clone was recorded only once. The chain combines TRBV7-3 with TRBJ2-2, with 8 bases fitting TRBD2. CDR1 SGHTA and CDR2 FQGTGA come from the germline V gene. The ends lost 1 base at V and 4 bases at J; junction bases unmatched: 2. The CDR3 extends over 15 amino acids. Here the CDR3 reads CASSLMAGGTGELFF. The CDR3 DNA follows: TGTGCCAGCAGCTTAATGGCGGGGGGCACCGGGGAGCTGTTTTTT.

This clone was counted a single time. V gene TRBV5-6 combines with J gene TRBJ1-1, with TRBD1 identical over 12 bases. CDR3 size: 17 residues. The germline V gene encodes CDR1 SGHDT and CDR2 YYEEEE. V dropped 4 bases and J dropped 3; count of bases not matched to a gene: 10. CDR3 loop: CASSMGQGARWDTEAFF. The DNA for the CDR3 is TGTGCCAGCAGCATGGGACAGGGGGCGCGGTGGGACACTGAAGCTTTCTTT.